These 21 T cell receptor beta chains share one sample of origin, sequenced in a study of blood T cell repertoires in COVID-19. Assay used: immunoSEQ multiplex PCR; TCRdb lists only in-frame clones, some missing. Of 200,000 to 300,000 clones detected, 65% to 90% appear once; the ten largest clones hold roughly 5%. The sequenced sample was peripheral blood. The receptors shown here come from a man aged 50 or older with COVID-19, enrolled during active disease.

V usage is TRBV3-1 (or the pseudogene TRBV3-2) and J usage is TRBJ1-2, with 10 bases lining up with TRBD1. The V segment lost 4 bases and the J segment 8 bases; nucleotides outside the gene matches: 10. The CDR3 has 15 amino acids. The germline V gene encodes CDR1 LGHDT and CDR2 YNNKEL (reference sequence). CDR3 nucleotide sequence: TGTGCCAGCAGCCCGTATGACAGGGGGCCTCTCGGCTACACCTTC. Translation: CASSPYDRGPLGYTF.

This clone was observed a handful of times. This chain links TRBV4-2 with TRBJ2-5, with D perhaps matching TRBD2 (6 bases). This CDR3 has 13 amino acids. Trimming took 1 base from V and 5 from J, leaving 8 bases between them. Germline V gives CDR1 LGHNA, CDR2 YNFKEQ. CDR3 loop: CASSQVGGETQYF. Here the CDR3 DNA reads TGTGCCAGCAGCCAAGTTGGGGGGGAGACCCAGTACTTC.

The rearrangement joins TRBV2 to TRBJ1-5, with 8 bases identical to TRBD1. This CDR3 contains 16 residues. The trim removed 1 base at V and 5 bases at J, leaving 7 bases unmatched. The germline V gene encodes CDR1 SNHLY and CDR2 FYNNEI. The CDR3 reads CASSEEEDREYQPQHF. CDR3 coding DNA: TGTGCCAGCAGTGAAGAAGAGGACAGGGAGTATCAGCCCCAGCATTTT. The complete variable domain, with remaining parts taken from reference TRBV2 and TRBJ1-5, reads EPEVTQTPSHQVTQMGQEVILRCVPISNHLYFYWYRQILGQKVEFLVSFYNNEISEKSEIFDDQFSVERPDGSNFTLKIRSTKLEDSAMYFCASSEEEDREYQPQHFGDGTRLSIL.

This clone was seen a single time. The genes are TRBV19 and TRBJ1-1; no reliable D call. Germline CDR1 LNHDA, CDR2 SQIVND (reference sequence). The CDR3 is made up of 14 amino acids. Trimming removed 3 bases from V and 0 bases from J, with 8 bases in between. CDR3 DNA sequence: TGTGCCAGTAGTATGGCAACATTGAACACTGAAGCTTTCTTT. It specifies CASSMATLNTEAFF.

This clone was seen just once. The gene calls are TRBV3-1 (or the pseudogene TRBV3-2) and TRBJ1-2; D unclear. Germline-derived CDR1 and CDR2 are LGHDT and YNNKEL (reference sequence). This CDR3 spans 14 amino acids. Between the trimmed V and J ends, which lost 3 bases and 4 bases, there was a span of 12 bases. In DNA form, the CDR3 reads TGTGCCAGCAGCCACCCCTGGGAGGGCTATGGCTACACCTTC. Its protein product is CASSHPWEGYGYTF.

V is TRBV5-1 and J is TRBJ2-2, with TRBD1 matching over 8 bases. V dropped 8 bases and J dropped 0; count of bases not matched to a gene: 6. Germline V gene data show CDR1 as SGHRS and CDR2 as YFSETQ. This CDR3 is built from 15 residues. The CDR3 bases are TGCGCCAGTGGGCCGGGACAGGCGAACACCGGGGAGCTGTTTTTT. This codes for CASGPGQANTGELFF.

The genes are TRBV30 and TRBJ2-2; D is perhaps TRBD1 (5 bases). The CDR3 totals 15 residues. V was pared by 2 bases and J by 1 base, with 11 bases between. Germline V gives CDR1 GTSNPN, CDR2 SVGIG (reference sequence). The DNA for the CDR3 is TGTGCCTGGAGTCACGGGCAGGGGAACACCGGGGAGCTGTTTTTT. Protein sequence: CAWSHGQGNTGELFF.

The rearrangement uses TRBV11-2 and TRBJ2-3; no reliable D call. CDR3 length: 12 residues. V gave up 5 bases and J gave up 6 bases, with 9 bases separating them. Germline lookup yields CDR1 SGHAT and CDR2 FQNNGV. CDR3 sequence: CASSPFFDTQYF. CDR3 in DNA: TGTGCCAGCAGCCCCTTTTTTGATACGCAGTATTTT.

V gene TRBV3-1 (or the pseudogene TRBV3-2) combines with J gene TRBJ1-6, with D maybe TRBD1 (6 bases). CDR3 length: 16 residues. CDR1 and CDR2 from the germline V gene are LGHDT and YNNKEL (reference sequence). Trimming took off 3 bases at V and 6 bases at J, with 15 bases between the two ends. The CDR3 spells CASSHRVEGVNSPLHF. The CDR3 region has the DNA TGTGCCAGCAGCCACAGGGTAGAGGGGGTTAATTCACCCCTCCACTTT.

This clone was seen a handful of times. The chain combines TRBV10-1 with TRBJ2-7, with D maybe TRBD2 (6 bases). Between the trimmed V and J ends, which lost 6 bases and 5 bases, there was a span of 17 bases. This CDR3 region has 14 residues. Germline V gene lookup returns CDR1 WNHNN and CDR2 SYGVQD (reference sequence). The CDR3 DNA reads as TGCGCCAGCAGGGCGGGACCCCTCACTCACGAGCAGTACTTC. This codes for CASRAGPLTHEQYF.

The chain recombines TRBV29-1 with TRBJ1-2; D is perhaps TRBD1 (5 bases). The CDR3 is 13 residues long. Trimming cost V 3 bases and J 4 bases, with 12 bases left between them. CDR1 SQVTM and CDR2 ANQGSEA come from the germline V gene. CDR3 sequence reads: CSVDGGVSYGYTF. CDR3 in DNA: TGCAGCGTTGACGGGGGTGTCAGCTATGGCTACACCTTC.

This clone has a handful of counts. DNA for the CDR3: TGTGCCAGTAGTATAAATAAAAATCAGCCCCAGCATTTT. It translates to CASSINKNQPQHF. The rearrangement uses TRBV19 and TRBJ1-5; D is unclear. Trimming cost V 2 bases and J 4 bases, with 6 bases left between them. Germline V CDR1 and CDR2: LNHDA, SQIVND (reference sequence). The CDR3 runs 13 residues. The full variable domain, its missing parts supplied by reference TRBV19 and TRBJ1-5, is DGGITQSPKYLFRKEGQNVTLSCEQNLNHDAMYWYRQDPGQGLRLIYYSQIVNDFQKGDIAEGYSVSREKKESFPLTVTSAQKNPTAFYLCASSINKNQPQHFGDGTRLSIL.

This clone was seen a few times. The genes are TRBV2 and TRBJ1-5, with D unclear. V shed 6 bases and J shed 1 base, with 13 bases lying between them. Germline CDR1 and CDR2: SNHLY and FYNNEI. This CDR3 is 15 amino acids long. The CDR3 region has the DNA TGTGCCAGCAGCGCTAGTCCTCTGAGCAATCAGCCCCAGCATTTT. Its translation is CASSASPLSNQPQHF.

J is TRBJ2-7 and V is TRBV5-5; 7 positions match TRBD2. Trimming cost V 1 base and J 5 bases; bases outside gene matches: 9. In germline, CDR1 is SGHKS, CDR2 YYEKEE (reference sequence). The CDR3 is 15 amino acids. The CDR3 region has the DNA TGTGCCAGCAGCTTGAGGTCTAGCGGACAAAACGAGCAGTACTTC. Translation gives CASSLRSSGQNEQYF.

The V and J genes are TRBV5-5 and TRBJ1-1, with D possibly matching TRBD1 (5 bases). Germline assignment: CDR1 SGHKS and CDR2 YYEKEE (reference sequence). V was shortened by 1 base and J by 0 bases, with 13 bases between the two germline ends. This CDR3 region has 16 residues. CDR3 sequence reads: CASSLLRVVVNTEAFF. CDR3 sequence (DNA): TGTGCCAGCAGCTTGCTCAGGGTAGTAGTGAACACTGAAGCTTTCTTT.

The chain carries TRBV5-1 and TRBJ1-1; possible D gene TRBD1, 5 bases. This CDR3 comprises 14 residues. V was cut by 1 base and J by 3 bases, with 10 bases left in between. Germline V CDR1 and CDR2: SGHRS, YFSETQ. The CDR3 DNA reads as TGCGCCAGCAGCTTGTTCGGGGGTGACACTGAAGCTTTCTTT. It encodes CASSLFGGDTEAFF.

The J gene is TRBJ1-2, the V gene TRBV25-1, with 10 bases lining up with TRBD1. Per germline, CDR1 MGHDK and CDR2 SYGVNS. The V segment lost 4 bases and the J segment 3 bases; nucleotides outside the gene matches: 8. This CDR3 region has 16 residues. The CDR3 loop reads CASSAGPGTGDYGYTF. In DNA, the CDR3 is TGTGCCAGCAGTGCCGGCCCTGGGACAGGGGACTATGGCTACACCTTC.

The V call is TRBV18, the J call TRBJ2-3; 8 nucleotides line up with TRBD1. With 2 bases clipped from V and 4 bases from J, the junction kept 8 bases outside the gene matches. This CDR3 is 16 amino acids long. The germline CDR1 and CDR2 sequences are KGHSH and LQKENI. DNA of the CDR3: TGTGCCAGCTCACCATTGGCAGGGGGCGCGGCAGATACGCAGTATTTT. Protein: CASSPLAGGAADTQYF. The whole variable domain, filled in from reference TRBV18 and TRBJ2-3, reads NAGVMQNPRHLVRRRGQEARLRCSPMKGHSHVYWYRQLPEEGLKFMVYLQKENIIDESGMPKERFSAEFPKEGPSILRIQQVVRGDSAAYFCASSPLAGGAADTQYFGPGTRLTVL.

Points on this clone: A much larger clonotype is one base distant, so this may be a read error. The same CDR3 arises from other DNA sequences in this sample as well. For the CDR3, the DNA is TGTGCCAGCTCACCGGGCCAGAACACTGAAGCTTTCTTT. Its protein is CASSPGQNTEAFF. The chain has TRBV18 and TRBJ1-1; the D is unclear. The V and J ends lost 3 bases and 1 base respectively, with 6 bases between them. CDR3 length: 13 amino acids. In germline, CDR1 is KGHSH, CDR2 LQKENI.

J is TRBJ2-2 and V is TRBV10-3; TRBD2 matches 7 bases. CDR1 and CDR2 from the germline V gene are ENHRY and SYGVKD. CDR3 length: 14 residues. Trimming removed 7 bases from V and 5 bases from J; junction bases left unmatched: 7. The CDR3 reads CAINPGRGTGELFF. Written as DNA, the CDR3 is TGTGCCATCAATCCAGGGCGGGGGACCGGGGAGCTGTTTTTT.

This clone was observed once. The chain has TRBV19 and TRBJ2-2, with D tentatively TRBD2 (6 bases). In germline, CDR1 is LNHDA, CDR2 SQIVND (reference sequence). This CDR3 contains 17 residues. The germline V and J ends were trimmed by 3 bases and 0 bases, with 14 bases remaining between them. The CDR3 sequence: CASSIGGESANTGELFF. CDR3 DNA: TGTGCCAGTAGTATCGGCGGGGAGAGCGCGAACACCGGGGAGCTGTTTTTT.